The 23 T cell receptor beta chains given below trace back to one sample, sequenced in a study of vaccination and CD4 T cells after COVID-19. Specified treatment: approximately nine-day PBMC culture with coronavirus spike peptide pools or control peptides (ViraFEST assay). No antigen has been assigned to these receptors. CD4+ T cells that had been cultured provided DNA sequenced with the Oncomine TCR Beta short-read assay. MiXCR, run by TCRdb on the PCR reads, gives a single entry per CDR3 protein. This table holds 14,000 or so distinct CDR3 sequences, roughly 29% found once. The sample here was CD4+ T cells from blood, cultured in vitro, taken before SARS-CoV-2 vaccination. The receptors originated from a human donor who received a COVID-19 vaccine.

The J gene is TRBJ1-3, the V gene TRBV7-8, with 7 nucleotides matching TRBD1. The CDR3 is made up of 17 amino acids. Per the germline V gene, CDR1 is SGHVS and CDR2 is FQNEAQ. After removal of 4 bases from V and 4 bases from J, the junction contained 13 bases not matched to a gene. The CDR3 is CASSSLRPTGLGNTIYF. CDR3 nucleotide sequence: TGTGCCAGCAGCTCCCTCCGGCCGACAGGGCTAGGAAACACCATATATTTT.

The genes are TRBV15 and TRBJ2-3; 12 bases are shared with TRBD1. CDR1 LNHNV and CDR2 YYDKDF come from the germline V gene (reference sequence). The junction had 6 bases not matched to a gene; V was cut back by 4 bases and J by 4 bases. The CDR3 runs to 16 residues. CDR3 sequence reads: CATSTPGTGGPDTQYF. CDR3 nucleotides: TGTGCCACCAGCACCCCCGGGACAGGGGGCCCAGATACGCAGTATTTT.

This clonotype turned up a few times. The J gene is TRBJ2-3, the V gene TRBV5-4; 8 nucleotides line up with TRBD1. Losses at the gene ends were 3 bases for V and 3 bases for J; bases not matched to a gene: 9. The CDR3 extends over 16 amino acids. In germline, CDR1 is SGHNT, CDR2 YYREEE (reference sequence). CDR3 DNA: TGTGCCAGCAGCTCCTTTGGCAGGGGGCGAACAGATACGCAGTATTTT. Its protein product is CASSSFGRGRTDTQYF.

This clonotype was detected a few times. This chain links TRBV20-1 with TRBJ1-2; D is unclear. The CDR3 loop spans 13 amino acids. V was pared by 3 bases and J by 2 bases, with 10 bases between. Germline V gene data show CDR1 as DFQATT and CDR2 as SNEGSKA (reference sequence). This CDR3 reads CSASLPSNYGYTF. The CDR3, as DNA: TGCAGTGCTAGCCTCCCGTCCAACTATGGCTACACCTTC.

In its sample, this clonotype was seen a few times. The chain combines TRBV6-5 with TRBJ1-1, with D unclear. CDR3 length: 14 amino acids. Trimming removed 0 bases at V and 10 bases at J, with 15 bases between. Germline CDR1 is MNHEY and CDR2 is SVGAGI. DNA for the CDR3: TGTGCCAGCAGTTACTCCTTTAAAACCCCCCTAGCTTTCTTT. As protein: CASSYSFKTPLAFF.

CDR3: CASSLYSADTQYF. The CDR3 bases are TGTGCCAGCAGTCTTTACAGCGCAGATACGCAGTATTTT. The rearrangement joins TRBV12-3 or TRBV12-4 to TRBJ2-3; D remains unclear. Trimming took off 5 bases at V and 4 bases at J, with 10 bases between the two ends. The CDR3 is 13 residues long.

A few counts support this clonotype. The V gene is TRBV4-2, the J gene TRBJ2-3; D may be TRBD1 (6 bases). The V end was cut by 4 bases, the J end by 4 bases, with 24 bases between. The germline gives CDR1 LGHNA, CDR2 YNFKEQ. The CDR3 covers 18 residues. The CDR3 sequence is CASSRQGKAGTPADTQYF. The CDR3 bases are TGTGCCAGCAGCCGCCAGGGGAAGGCGGGTACGCCGGCAGATACGCAGTATTTT.

This clonotype was counted a single time. The chain employs TRBV11-2 and TRBJ2-2; TRBD1 or TRBD2 may be the D gene (5 bases each). With 6 bases removed from V and 3 bases from J, the gap between germline ends came to 17 bases. Germline V gene lookup returns CDR1 SGHAT and CDR2 FQNNGV. CDR3 size: 16 residues. The CDR3 coding sequence is TGTGCCAGCAGGGGGGAGAGCGTAAGGTACACCGGGGAGCTGTTTTTT. This codes for CASRGESVRYTGELFF.

The V call is TRBV6-1, the J call TRBJ2-5; TRBD2 agrees at 10 bases. With 5 bases clipped from V and 1 base from J, the junction kept 10 bases outside the gene matches. Germline lookup yields CDR1 MNHNS and CDR2 SASEGT. There are 17 residues in the CDR3. CDR3 sequence reads: CASSKPTSGARQETQYF. The CDR3 DNA reads as TGTGCCAGCAGTAAACCAACTAGCGGGGCCCGCCAAGAGACCCAGTACTTC.

The rearrangement links TRBV14 to TRBJ2-5; D ambiguous. Germline assignment: CDR1 SGHDN and CDR2 FVKESK. The CDR3 is 17 amino acids. Trimming stripped 0 bases from V and 4 bases from J, with 18 bases between. The CDR3 reads CASSQDVGLFWGETQYF. The CDR3 nucleotides are TGTGCCAGCAGCCAAGATGTGGGATTATTCTGGGGAGAGACCCAGTACTTC.

This chain joins TRBV30 and TRBJ1-6, with unresolved D. Trimming pared 3 bases from V and 7 bases from J, leaving 10 bases between. The CDR3 loop spans 13 amino acids. Germline CDR1 is GTSNPN and CDR2 is SVGIG (reference sequence). This chain's CDR3 is CAWSRRWNSPLHF. In DNA, the CDR3 is TGTGCCTGGAGCAGGCGATGGAATTCACCCCTCCACTTT.

The rearrangement uses TRBV19 and TRBJ2-1; weak D call: TRBD2 (5 bases). Germline-derived CDR1 and CDR2 are LNHDA and SQIVND (reference sequence). This CDR3 region has 15 residues. V was trimmed by 5 bases and J by 4 bases, leaving 15 bases between them. CDR3 region: CASSRGGVLYNEQFF. The CDR3 DNA is TGTGCCAGTAGTCGGGGTGGAGTCCTTTACAATGAGCAGTTCTTC.

The sample holds a few counts of this clonotype. V gene TRBV19 combines with J gene TRBJ2-5; D uncertain. The V and J ends lost 8 bases and 4 bases respectively, with 11 bases between them. The CDR3 consists of 12 residues. Germline-derived CDR1 and CDR2 are LNHDA and SQIVND (reference sequence). The CDR3 DNA sequence: TGTGCCAGTTCCGACACCGGAGAGACCCAGTACTTC. It translates to CASSDTGETQYF.

The chain links TRBV2 to TRBJ2-4; tentative D call: TRBD2 (5 bases). V shed 8 bases and J shed 7 bases, with 18 bases lying between them. This CDR3 has 14 amino acids. CDR1 is SNHLY and CDR2 is FYNNEI in the germline V gene. DNA of the CDR3: TGTGCCAGCCTGTCGGTACGAGGGCCCAACATTCAGTACTTC. Protein: CASLSVRGPNIQYF.

V and J are TRBV11-3 and TRBJ1-1; D is perhaps TRBD1 (5 bases). CDR1 is SGHNT and CDR2 is YENEEA in the germline V gene. The V and J ends lost 2 bases and 3 bases respectively, with 10 bases between them. The CDR3 has 14 residues. CDR3 bases: TGTGCCAGCAGCTTACAGGGTAGTCACACTGAAGCTTTCTTT. Its protein is CASSLQGSHTEAFF.

In this sample, this clonotype turned up a few times. This chain connects TRBV12-3 or TRBV12-4 to TRBJ2-7; 8 bases are shared with TRBD2. J was trimmed by 3 bases and V by 0 bases; bases with no gene match: 4. The CDR3 sequence is 15 residues long. CDR3 loop: CASSLALAGLYEQYF. The CDR3 region has the DNA TGTGCCAGCAGTTTAGCGTTAGCGGGGCTCTACGAGCAGTACTTC.

The rearrangement joins TRBV11-2 to TRBJ1-5; 8 nucleotides agree with TRBD1. With V trimmed by 3 bases and J by 4 bases, 11 bases remained unmatched. This CDR3 has 17 residues. The germline gives CDR1 SGHAT, CDR2 FQNNGV. The CDR3 nucleotides are TGTGCCAGCAGCTTTCCGTGGACAGGGAGGAATAATCAGCCCCAGCATTTT. It encodes CASSFPWTGRNNQPQHF.

In its sample, this clonotype was seen a few times. This chain connects TRBV7-8 to TRBJ1-2; 10 bases agree with TRBD1. V gave up 2 bases and J gave up 3 bases; unmatched junction bases: 6. The CDR3 sequence is 16 residues long. Germline CDR1 is SGHVS and CDR2 is FQNEAQ. The CDR3 sequence: CASSLRPGQGYYGYTF. CDR3 DNA sequence: TGTGCCAGCAGCTTACGACCGGGACAGGGGTACTATGGCTACACCTTC.

The chain is built from TRBV12-3 or TRBV12-4 and TRBJ1-5; D is perhaps TRBD1 (6 bases). V lost 5 bases to trimming and J lost 3 bases, with 8 bases between them. This CDR3 is 13 amino acids long. The CDR3 loop is CASSGQYNQPQHF. CDR3 bases: TGTGCCAGCAGTGGACAGTACAATCAGCCCCAGCATTTT.

The chain recombines TRBV20-1 with TRBJ2-5, with 8 bases lining up with TRBD2. Trimming removed 1 base from V and 1 base from J; junction bases left unmatched: 8. Germline V gives CDR1 DFQATT, CDR2 SNEGSKA (reference sequence). The CDR3 runs 16 residues. CDR3: CSARGGQRGPQETQYF. The CDR3 coding sequence is TGCAGTGCTAGAGGGGGGCAGCGGGGGCCCCAAGAGACCCAGTACTTC.

V is TRBV2 and J is TRBJ2-7, with TRBD2 matching 7 bases. The J segment lost 6 bases and the V segment lost 5 bases, leaving 13 bases of the junction unmatched. The V gene's germline CDR1 is SNHLY and CDR2 FYNNEI. The CDR3 is 15 residues long. The CDR3 DNA is TGTGCCAGCAGTAGGCTCGGGGAGGGTAGTAGCGAGCAGTACTTC. As protein: CASSRLGEGSSEQYF.

This clonotype is deemed medium-sized. The V gene is TRBV5-1, the J gene TRBJ2-1; D is unclear. The CDR3 loop spans 12 amino acids. V lost 4 bases and J 6 bases, leaving 8 bases between the germline ends. CDR1 is SGHRS and CDR2 is YFSETQ in the germline V gene. The CDR3 coding sequence is TGCGCCAGCAGCCAGCGTGGCAATGAGCAGTTCTTC. Translated: CASSQRGNEQFF.

Only a few counts were recorded for this clonotype. The CDR3 region is CASRQIFDQTQYF. CDR3 DNA sequence: TGTGCCAGCCGACAAATATTCGACCAGACCCAGTACTTC. The chain recombines TRBV6-1 with TRBJ2-5; D gene ambiguous. Between the trimmed V and J ends, which lost 8 bases and 6 bases, there was a span of 16 bases. This CDR3 contains 13 residues. The germline V gene has CDR1 MNHNS and CDR2 SASEGT.